The rows below give T cell receptor beta chains drawn from one sample of a study of blood T cell repertoires in COVID-19. TCRdb's copy holds only in-frame clones and misses some; the assay was immunoSEQ multiplex PCR. The repertoire consists of approximately 130,000 clones, with approximately 85% occurring once and the leading ten covering 4.3%. Sequencing was performed on peripheral blood. These TCRs come from a human donor in a cohort sampled during active COVID-19. CDR3s include the opening cysteine and the closing phenylalanine or tryptophan. D genes are given only for firm matches. Some rows mark clone size as missing; the rest say once, few, many or name a class of expanded clone.

DNA,CDR3,size,J,V,D
TGTGCCAGCACCCGACGGGGCCAAGAGACCCAGTACTTC,CASTRRGQETQYF,-,TRBJ2-5,TRBV7-2,-
TGTGCCAGCAGTTTAGCGGGGGGCTACGAGCAGTACTTC,CASSLAGGYEQYF,-,TRBJ2-7,TRBV28,TRBD2
TGTGCCACCAGTGATTCCTTCCCTGGGACTAGCGGGAGTCAGGAGACCCAGTACTTC,CATSDSFPGTSGSQETQYF,-,TRBJ2-5,TRBV24-1,TRBD2
TGTGCCAGCAGCGTAGATAGGGGTGACATTCAGTACTTC,CASSVDRGDIQYF,-,TRBJ2-4,TRBV9,-
TGTGCCAGCAGCTTAGACTGGGGAGCGGGGGCCGACACCGGGGAGCTGTTTTTT,CASSLDWGAGADTGELFF,-,TRBJ2-2,TRBV7-9,TRBD2
TGTGCCAGCAGTTTAGCGGGAGAGGGGCAGTTCTTC,CASSLAGEGQFF,-,TRBJ2-1,TRBV6-5,TRBD2
TGTGCCAGCAGCTGGGCGGGACAGCCTAGCACAGATACGCAGTATTTT,CASSWAGQPSTDTQYF,-,TRBJ2-3,TRBV13,-
TGTGCCAGCTCCGACAGGGGGGGAAAGGTGAACACTGAAGCTTTCTTT,CASSDRGGKVNTEAFF,-,TRBJ1-1,TRBV7-9,TRBD1
TGTGCCAGCAGTTTAGTGCAGGGGGTGGCTGAAGCTTTCTTT,CASSLVQGVAEAFF,-,TRBJ1-1,TRBV27,TRBD1
TGTGCCAGCTCACCCGGCCCTGGGACTAGCGGTCCTCCAGATACGCAGTATTTT,CASSPGPGTSGPPDTQYF,-,TRBJ2-3,TRBV18,TRBD2
TGCGCCAGCAGCTTCCAGGGTTCCAATTCACCCCTCCACTTT,CASSFQGSNSPLHF,-,TRBJ1-6,TRBV5-1,-
TGTGCCAGCAGAGCGGCGGCTAGCACAGATACGCAGTATTTT,CASRAAASTDTQYF,-,TRBJ2-3,TRBV2,-
TGTGCCAGCAGCCAAGCCCTCACGAGCACCGGGGAGCTGTTTTTT,CASSQALTSTGELFF,-,TRBJ2-2,TRBV3-1/TRBV3-2,-
TGTGCCAGCAGCCTCATGGCCCAAGAGACCCAGTACTTC,CASSLMAQETQYF,once,TRBJ2-5,TRBV11-3,-
TGTGCCAGCAGCTCAAATAACTTACAGGGGGGCCATGGCTACACCTTC,CASSSNNLQGGHGYTF,-,TRBJ1-2,TRBV5-4,TRBD1
TGTGCCTGGCGTAACAGGGGGTGGACAGATACGCAGTATTTT,CAWRNRGWTDTQYF,-,TRBJ2-3,TRBV30,TRBD1
TGTGCCTGCCGAGGTGGGACAGGGTACGAAAAACTGTTTTTT,CACRGGTGYEKLFF,-,TRBJ1-4,TRBV30,TRBD1
TGTGCCACCCAAACACAGGGATCGAACACTGAAGCTTTCTTT,CATQTQGSNTEAFF,-,TRBJ1-1,TRBV19,-
TGTGCCAGCAGCCGACCGGGCCAAGCGGGGAACTACGAGCAGTACTTC,CASSRPGQAGNYEQYF,-,TRBJ2-7,TRBV3-1/TRBV3-2,TRBD2
TGTGCCAGCACGCGAACGGGGTCTGGGGCCAACGTCCTGACTTTC,CASTRTGSGANVLTF,-,TRBJ2-6,TRBV6-5,-
TGTGCCAGCAGCTTAGATGGGGTCGGACAGGGCACAGATACGCAGTATTTT,CASSLDGVGQGTDTQYF,-,TRBJ2-3,TRBV11-3,TRBD1
TGTGCCAGCAGCTTAACTACAGGGGGTTTACTAGGCGTCGAGCAGTACTTC,CASSLTTGGLLGVEQYF,-,TRBJ2-7,TRBV5-6,TRBD1
TGCGCCAGCAGCCAAGACCCAGGAAGTAATGAAAAACTGTTTTTT,CASSQDPGSNEKLFF,once,TRBJ1-4,TRBV4-3,-
TGTGCCAGCAGCCCCGGGAGGCTCTACGAGCAGTACTTC,CASSPGRLYEQYF,-,TRBJ2-7,TRBV12-3/TRBV12-4,TRBD2
TGTGCCAGCAGCTTCGGACAGGGACAAACACCCCTCCACTTT,CASSFGQGQTPLHF,-,TRBJ1-6,TRBV6-5,TRBD1
TGTGCCAGCAGTTTTGGACAGGTTTACGAGCAGTACTTC,CASSFGQVYEQYF,-,TRBJ2-7,TRBV12-3/TRBV12-4,TRBD1
TGTGCCAGCAGCTTCTCCGGGAACACTGAAGCTTTCTTT,CASSFSGNTEAFF,-,TRBJ1-1,TRBV7-3,-
TGTGCCACCAGCAGAGATCTGGGACAGGGGGCTGAAGCTTTCTTT,CATSRDLGQGAEAFF,-,TRBJ1-1,TRBV15,TRBD1
TGTGCCAGCAGCCCGAGGCCCGGGGAAAAACTGTTTTTT,CASSPRPGEKLFF,-,TRBJ1-4,TRBV13,-
TGTGCCACCGCGGCAGGCATCGAGCGGTATGGCTACACCTTC,CATAAGIERYGYTF,-,TRBJ1-2,TRBV15,-
TGTGCCAGCAGCGCGACCCGGGGGGACAAAAACATTCAGTACTTC,CASSATRGDKNIQYF,medium-sized,TRBJ2-4,TRBV5-6,TRBD2
TGTGCCAGCAGCCCAAATGCCGGGACAGCCCCCGGCTACACCTTC,CASSPNAGTAPGYTF,-,TRBJ1-2,TRBV7-2,TRBD1
TGTGCCAGCAGTGAGGGGAGACCTGGAGCTTTCTTT,CASSEGRPGAFF,-,TRBJ1-1,TRBV2,-
TGTGCCAGGGACTATGGGGACAGAGACACAGATACGCAGTATTTT,CARDYGDRDTDTQYF,-,TRBJ2-3,TRBV21-1,-
TGTGCCAGCAGTTACCGACAGAGATTAGGCTATGGCTACACCTTC,CASSYRQRLGYGYTF,-,TRBJ1-2,TRBV6-5,-
TGTGCCAGTAGTACGGACAGGGGAGATACGCAGTATTTT,CASSTDRGDTQYF,-,TRBJ2-3,TRBV19,TRBD1
TGTGCCAGCAGGAAAGACAGGGGGAGAAATGAAAAACTGTTTTTT,CASRKDRGRNEKLFF,-,TRBJ1-4,TRBV7-2,TRBD1
TGTGCCAGTACCTGGGGCCTGGGACAGCCTAATTCACCCCTCCACTTT,CASTWGLGQPNSPLHF,-,TRBJ1-6,TRBV19,TRBD1
TGTGCCAGCAGCTTATTTCTTTGGACTTATAGCGGGAGCACCTCGGGTGAGCAGTTCTTC,CASSLFLWTYSGSTSGEQFF,-,TRBJ2-1,TRBV11-3,TRBD2
TGTGCCAGCAGCCCTGCGGTAGATACGCAGTATTTT,CASSPAVDTQYF,-,TRBJ2-3,TRBV4-2,-
TGCGCCAGCAGCTTCGGGGGACAGGGTCAAGGGGAGACCCAGTACTTC,CASSFGGQGQGETQYF,once,TRBJ2-5,TRBV5-1,TRBD1
TGCGCCAGCAGCCTCGAGGGCCTAGCGGGGGACGATGGTACGCAGTATTTT,CASSLEGLAGDDGTQYF,-,TRBJ2-3,TRBV4-1,TRBD2
TGTGCCAGCAGTTTAGAGGGGGCGACTATCTATGGCTACACCTTC,CASSLEGATIYGYTF,-,TRBJ1-2,TRBV27,TRBD1
TGTGCCAGCAGCCCCACAGGGGGAGTAAGGTCTTTCTTT,CASSPTGGVRSFF,few,TRBJ1-1,TRBV27,TRBD1
TGTGCCTGGAACGAAGGACAGGGTAATCAGCCCCAGCATTTT,CAWNEGQGNQPQHF,-,TRBJ1-5,TRBV30,TRBD1
TGCGCCAGCAGCTTGGGACAGGGGGTCTATGGCTACACCTTC,CASSLGQGVYGYTF,-,TRBJ1-2,TRBV5-1,TRBD1
TGCGCCAGCAGCGTGGACAGGCCTAATACCGGGGAGCTGTTTTTT,CASSVDRPNTGELFF,-,TRBJ2-2,TRBV5-1,TRBD1
TGTGCCAGCAGCCAAGTTCTACGACACGCAGTGAACACTGAAGCTTTCTTT,CASSQVLRHAVNTEAFF,-,TRBJ1-1,TRBV3-1/TRBV3-2,-
TGTGCCAGCAGTCCTAATCCCGGGGCGGGAGTCCCCGGGGAGCTGTTTTTT,CASSPNPGAGVPGELFF,few,TRBJ2-2,TRBV11-3,TRBD2
TGCGCCAGCAGCTTGAGGAGCGGGGATGATACGCAGTATTTT,CASSLRSGDDTQYF,-,TRBJ2-3,TRBV5-1,TRBD2
TGTGCCAGCAGCTTGGCCCAAGCAGGGGAGCTGTTTTTT,CASSLAQAGELFF,-,TRBJ2-2,TRBV5-6,-
TGTGCCAGCAGCTGGGTAGGGACTACCCAGTTCTTC,CASSWVGTTQFF,-,TRBJ2-1,TRBV5-6,TRBD2
TGTGCCAGCAGCTTCGGACAGGGCTTGGGAGAGACCCAGTACTTC,CASSFGQGLGETQYF,-,TRBJ2-5,TRBV7-7,TRBD1
TGTGCCAGCAGCCGCACCTGGGGCACGGGCACTGAAGCTTTCTTT,CASSRTWGTGTEAFF,-,TRBJ1-1,TRBV3-1/TRBV3-2,-
TGTGCCAGCAGTGCGACAGCCGGGACAGGGAATAATTCACCCCTCCACTTT,CASSATAGTGNNSPLHF,-,TRBJ1-6,TRBV2,TRBD1
TGTGCCACCAGCACGGGACTAAACAATGAGCAGTTCTTC,CATSTGLNNEQFF,-,TRBJ2-1,TRBV24-1,TRBD2
TGCGCCAGCAGCCAGGAGCAATTGACAGCAACTAATGAAAAACTGTTTTTT,CASSQEQLTATNEKLFF,-,TRBJ1-4,TRBV5-1,-
TGTGCCAGCAGCAAAGGGGGTCTAGCGGGGAAAGGCTATACGCAGTATTTT,CASSKGGLAGKGYTQYF,-,TRBJ2-3,TRBV7-6,TRBD2
TGTGCCACCAAGGGAGGCGGAAACACCATATATTTT,CATKGGGNTIYF,-,TRBJ1-3,TRBV6-6,-
TGTGCCAGCAGTTACTCCCTAGTCAATGAGCAGTTCTTC,CASSYSLVNEQFF,-,TRBJ2-1,TRBV6-5,-